This T cell receptor beta chain was observed in a study of breast tumors, draining lymph nodes, adjacent tissues. The CDR3 is 12 residues long. Germline CDR1 and CDR2: DFQATT and SNEGSKA (reference sequence). Trimming at V came to 5 bases and at J to 7 bases, leaving 2 bases not matched to a gene. TCRdb reanalysed the multiplex PCR reads using MiXCR and keeps one entry per CDR3 protein. Among around 16,000 distinct CDR3 sequences, about half were seen once, and the ten largest hold roughly 15%. The chain recombines TRBV20-1 with TRBJ1-4; 9 bases are a match to TRBD1. The clonotype originates from a female donor with breast cancer. Some clones in this sample may be carry-over from other donors' samples. The sequenced material came from tumor-adjacent breast tissue. The CDR3 nucleotides read TGCAGTGCTTCGACAGGGGGTGAAAAACTGTTTTTT. It translates to CSASTGGEKLFF.